What follows is one T cell receptor (beta chain) and its context. A J-beta primer mix and a sample-barcoded 5' primer were used in a second PCR of roughly 7 to 12 cycles. TCRdb itself ran the 5' RACE reads through MiXCR, one entry per CDR3 protein. The table includes hundreds of thousands of distinct CDR3 sequences, around three fifths detected once. The data belong to a study of blood T cells in healthy people across ages. The CDR3 runs to 15 residues. Germline V lookup: CDR1 SGHTA, CDR2 FQGNSA. V lost 4 bases and J lost 3; bases outside the gene matches: 6. The origin of this receptor is a man aged 35 to 55 in good health. The chain recombines TRBV7-2 with TRBJ2-3; 8 bases map to TRBD2. Material: blood. The CDR3 region has the DNA TGTGCCAGCAGCTCGCTGAGCGGGAGAACAGATACGCAGTATTTT. Translation gives CASSSLSGRTDTQYF.